This is a list of T cell receptor beta chains from one sample in a study of T cell responses to AZD1222 COVID-19 vaccine. Measured with immunoSEQ multiplex PCR; TCRdb has only the in-frame clones, and not every one. This sample has 40,000 to 50,000 clones, with about 91% found just once. The sample was peripheral blood, taken 28 days after the second AZD1222 dose. Receptor source: an adult who received the AZD1222 COVID-19 vaccine. Both conserved end residues are part of each CDR3. Fields, in order: clone size, J gene, V gene, D gene, CDR3 protein, CDR3 DNA. D genes are given only for firm matches. Clone sizes are given selectively: once, few, many, or a class where the clone is expanded.

.,TRBJ2-1,TRBV29-1,TRBD1,CSANRGQGVEQFF,TGCAGCGCTAATAGGGGACAGGGGGTTGAGCAGTTCTTC
.,TRBJ1-4,TRBV6-5,.,CASSTRGQPNQLFF,TGTGCCAGCTCCACCCGAGGACAGCCTAACCAACTGTTTTTT
.,TRBJ1-1,TRBV3-1/TRBV3-2,TRBD1,CASSLQGGTEAFF,TGTGCCAGCAGCCTCCAGGGGGGTACTGAAGCTTTCTTT
.,TRBJ2-2,TRBV12-3/TRBV12-4,.,CASSIAHPGELFF,TGTGCCAGCAGCATTGCGCACCCCGGGGAGCTGTTTTTT
.,TRBJ1-1,TRBV6-5,.,CASQLVRGDGTEAFF,TGTGCCAGCCAATTAGTCCGGGGGGATGGCACTGAAGCTTTCTTT
.,TRBJ1-2,TRBV12-3/TRBV12-4,.,CASSFKGIGYTF,TGTGCCAGCAGTTTTAAGGGTATCGGCTACACCTTC
.,TRBJ2-2,TRBV10-3,TRBD2,CAINPGLATGELFF,TGTGCCATCAACCCGGGACTAGCGACCGGGGAGCTGTTTTTT
.,TRBJ2-3,TRBV10-3,.,CAISESRGQGTDTQYF,TGTGCCATCAGTGAGTCTAGGGGACAAGGCACAGATACGCAGTATTTT
few,TRBJ2-7,TRBV7-9,.,CASGGKFSYEQYF,TGTGCCAGCGGCGGCAAATTTTCCTACGAGCAGTACTTC
.,TRBJ1-3,TRBV2,.,CASSDGGAGNTIYF,TGTGCCAGCAGTGATGGGGGAGCTGGAAACACCATATATTTT
.,TRBJ2-3,TRBV5-3,.,CARSLGAPSTDTQYF,TGTGCCAGAAGCTTAGGGGCCCCCTCCACAGATACGCAGTATTTT
once,TRBJ1-2,TRBV7-2,TRBD1,CASSEGAGGYTF,TGTGCCAGCAGCGAGGGGGCGGGTGGCTACACCTTC
.,TRBJ1-6,TRBV3-1/TRBV3-2,.,CASRGPEHSPLHF,TGTGCCAGCAGGGGACCGGAGCATTCACCCCTCCACTTT
.,TRBJ2-2,TRBV10-3,TRBD2,CAISEREGYTGELFF,TGTGCCATCAGTGAGCGGGAGGGATACACCGGGGAGCTGTTTTTT
.,TRBJ1-2,TRBV4-2,.,CASSQEARENYGYTF,TGTGCCAGCAGCCAAGAGGCCAGGGAGAACTATGGCTACACCTTC
.,TRBJ1-5,TRBV18,.,CASSQSDRSNQPQHF,TGTGCCAGCTCCCAATCGGACCGCTCAAATCAGCCCCAGCATTTT
.,TRBJ2-4,TRBV5-5,.,CASSLGAGARAKNIQYF,TGTGCCAGCAGCTTGGGGGCAGGGGCGCGGGCCAAAAACATTCAGTACTTC
.,TRBJ1-5,TRBV7-2,TRBD1,CASSDRDRGNQPQHF,TGTGCCAGCAGCGACCGGGACAGGGGCAATCAGCCCCAGCATTTT
.,TRBJ2-3,TRBV24-1,.,CATSDSGRSHTQYF,TGTGCCACCAGTGATTCGGGACGGTCCCATACGCAGTATTTT
once,TRBJ1-1,TRBV5-1,.,CASSLDGTEAFF,TGCGCCAGCAGCTTGGACGGCACTGAAGCTTTCTTT
.,TRBJ2-7,TRBV6-5,TRBD1,CASSPGTGIYEQYF,TGTGCCAGCAGTCCAGGGACAGGGATCTACGAGCAGTACTTC
.,TRBJ1-5,TRBV12-3/TRBV12-4,.,CASRGGLMGPQHF,TGTGCCAGCAGGGGGGGTTTAATGGGCCCCCAGCATTTT
.,TRBJ2-7,TRBV2,TRBD1,CASNGDRGQEQYF,TGTGCCAGCAACGGGGACAGGGGACAGGAGCAGTACTTC
.,TRBJ1-6,TRBV6-5,.,CASSYSGQRGSPLHF,TGTGCCAGCAGTTACTCTGGGCAGAGAGGTTCACCCCTCCACTTT
.,TRBJ1-2,TRBV6-1,.,CASSEAKRAGADYGYTF,TGTGCCAGCAGTGAAGCGAAGAGGGCAGGGGCTGACTATGGCTACACCTTC